The 29 T cell receptor beta chains presented below share a single source sample, sequenced in a study of T cells after yellow fever vaccination. TCRdb passed the 5' RACE reads through MiXCR, listing each CDR3 protein once. The sample lists roughly 320,000 distinct CDR3 sequences, over 8.5% occurring once. This specimen was CD4+ T cells sorted from PBMCs, taken 45 days after the yellow fever booster vaccination. The source of these receptors is a man younger than 35 who received the YFV17D yellow fever vaccine.

The V gene is TRBV5-1, the J gene TRBJ1-1, with a tentative D call TRBD1 (6 bases). The germline V gene encodes CDR1 SGHRS and CDR2 YFSETQ. The CDR3 extends over 15 amino acids. The V end was cut by 5 bases, the J end by 5 bases, with 19 bases between. The CDR3 coding sequence is TGCGCCAGCAGTATCACGGGGGGGCGAGAAACTGAAGCTTTCTTT. It is translated as CASSITGGRETEAFF.

The chain joins TRBV27 to TRBJ2-5, with 9 bases fitting TRBD1. The germline gives CDR1 MNHEY, CDR2 SMNVEV (reference sequence). The CDR3 is 15 amino acids. With 5 bases clipped from V and 1 base from J, the junction kept 5 bases outside the gene matches. CDR3: CASSLQGAGQETQYF. CDR3 sequence (DNA): TGTGCCAGCAGTCTACAGGGGGCCGGCCAAGAGACCCAGTACTTC.

CDR3 nucleotides: TGTGCCAGCAGAACAGCCGCAGATACGCAGTATTTT. It specifies CASRTAADTQYF. The rearrangement links TRBV12-3 or TRBV12-4 to TRBJ2-3, with D unresolved. The CDR3 is 12 residues long. Trimming took 6 bases from V and 4 from J, leaving 8 bases between them.

V is TRBV7-2 and J is TRBJ2-3; perhaps D is TRBD1 or TRBD2 (7 bases each). Trimming took 5 bases from V and 2 from J, leaving 14 bases between them. This CDR3 spans 15 amino acids. Germline assignment: CDR1 SGHTA and CDR2 FQGNSA. Written as DNA, the CDR3 is TGTGCCAGCAGCCCACAGGGGAGGGACACAGATACGCAGTATTTT. Translating gives CASSPQGRDTDTQYF.

The CDR3 DNA reads TGTGCCAGCAGCCGGACCGGACTAGCGGGGTACAATGAGCAGTTCTTC. Translation: CASSRTGLAGYNEQFF. The rearrangement uses TRBV7-2 and TRBJ2-1; 12 bases are shared with TRBD2. Germline CDR1 SGHTA, CDR2 FQGNSA. V gave up 5 bases and J gave up 4 bases; unmatched junction bases: 6. The CDR3 is made up of 16 amino acids.

The genes are TRBV20-1 and TRBJ1-4; the D is unclear. Germline V gene sequence: CDR1 DFQATT, CDR2 SNEGSKA (reference sequence). Trimming stripped 0 bases from V and 8 bases from J, with 13 bases between. CDR3 size: 14 residues. CDR3 DNA: TGCAGTGCTAGAGATAGGAGGATTAGAGAAAAACTGTTTTTT. Residues: CSARDRRIREKLFF.

The gene calls are TRBV6-6 and TRBJ1-2, with a tentative D call TRBD1 (5 bases). CDR3 length: 11 amino acids. CDR1 is MNHNY, CDR2 SVGAGI, per germline (reference sequence). V lost 6 bases to trimming and J lost 14 bases, with 16 bases between them. For the CDR3, the DNA is TGTGCCAGCAGCCTCGAAAGGGGTAGTACCTTC. Translation gives CASSLERGSTF.

The chain uses TRBV7-2 and TRBJ2-7, with D unresolved. The germline gives CDR1 SGHTA, CDR2 FQGNSA. The V gene lost 4 bases and the J gene lost 0 bases, with 10 bases spanning the gap. CDR3 size: 14 residues. In DNA, the CDR3 is TGTGCCAGCAGCTCATACACGGGCTCCTACGAGCAGTACTTC. Translated, it gives CASSSYTGSYEQYF.

The rearrangement joins TRBV2 to TRBJ2-5, with D possibly matching TRBD2 (5 bases). This CDR3 contains 13 residues. Deletions cut 6 bases from V and 4 bases from J, with 12 bases between. From germline, CDR1 is SNHLY and CDR2 FYNNEI. The CDR3, as DNA: TGTGCCAGCAGGGGCAACGGGGTAGAGACCCAGTACTTC. Translating gives CASRGNGVETQYF.

The chain employs TRBV5-1 and TRBJ1-2, with a tentative D call TRBD1 (6 bases). This CDR3 has 14 residues. CDR1 is SGHRS, CDR2 YFSETQ, per germline. V was clipped by 4 bases and J by 4 bases, with 14 bases between them. For the CDR3, the DNA is TGCGCCAGCAGCGAAACCTGGACAGCCTATGGCTACACCTTC. It encodes CASSETWTAYGYTF.

The chain recombines TRBV10-3 with TRBJ2-3, with D perhaps TRBD1 (6 bases). Trimming shortened V by 5 bases and J by 7 bases, and 10 bases separated the two germline ends. Germline lookup yields CDR1 ENHRY and CDR2 SYGVKD. The CDR3 consists of 12 residues. CDR3: CAISSGTHTQYF. In DNA, the CDR3 is TGTGCCATCAGTTCAGGGACACATACGCAGTATTTT.

CDR3 amino acids: CSAGVGTGGYTEAFF. The CDR3 DNA reads TGCAGTGCGGGGGTGGGGACAGGGGGTTACACTGAAGCTTTCTTT. The chain has TRBV20-1 and TRBJ1-1, with 11 bases matching TRBD1. This CDR3 has 15 amino acids. Germline V gene sequence: CDR1 DFQATT, CDR2 SNEGSKA (reference sequence). With 6 bases clipped from V and 3 bases from J, the junction kept 9 bases outside the gene matches.

The chain uses TRBV30 and TRBJ2-2; D may correspond to TRBD1 or TRBD2 (5 bases each). V was trimmed by 5 bases and J by 5 bases, leaving 15 bases between them. Germline CDR1 reads GTSNPN; CDR2 reads SVGIG (reference sequence). The CDR3 totals 14 residues. CDR3 sequence reads: CAWARDGYTGELFF. In DNA form, the CDR3 reads TGTGCCTGGGCCCGGGACGGATATACCGGGGAGCTGTTTTTT.

The V and J genes are TRBV19 and TRBJ1-4; possibly TRBD1 for D (5 bases). Germline lookup yields CDR1 LNHDA and CDR2 SQIVND (reference sequence). V was pared by 10 bases and J by 0 bases, with 9 bases between. The length of the CDR3 is 13 residues. CDR3 residues: CATAGATNEKLFF. As DNA, the CDR3 is TGTGCCACGGCGGGGGCAACTAATGAAAAACTGTTTTTT.

This clonotype was recorded a few times. This chain uses TRBV6-6 with TRBJ2-7; no clear D. The germline CDR1 and CDR2 sequences are MNHNY and SVGAGI (reference sequence). The V gene lost 0 bases and the J gene lost 0 bases, with 9 bases spanning the gap. The CDR3 covers 15 residues. The DNA for the CDR3 is TGTGCCAGCAGTTACTCGAGCCAGTCCTCCTACGAGCAGTACTTC. Encoded protein: CASSYSSQSSYEQYF.

This clonotype was counted ten times or more. The chain carries TRBV4-3 and TRBJ2-1; D assignment may be TRBD1 or TRBD2 (5 bases each). The germline gives CDR1 LGHNA, CDR2 YSLEER. V lost 0 bases and J 7 bases, leaving 10 bases between the germline ends. The CDR3 loop spans 14 amino acids. The DNA of the CDR3 is TGCGCCAGCAGCCAAGAGGGTTGGGGGAATGAGCAGTTCTTC. Encoded protein: CASSQEGWGNEQFF.

This clonotype occurred a few times. This chain uses TRBV4-2 with TRBJ2-1, with 7 bases matching TRBD1. From germline, CDR1 is LGHNA and CDR2 YNFKEQ. The trim removed 5 bases at V and 0 bases at J, leaving 7 bases unmatched. The CDR3 runs to 16 residues. The CDR3 region has the DNA TGTGCCAGCAGCACCCCCGGACAGGTCTCCTACAATGAGCAGTTCTTC. It specifies CASSTPGQVSYNEQFF.

This clonotype turned up a few times. V and J are TRBV5-6 and TRBJ1-6, with 9 bases lining up with TRBD1. The germline V gene encodes CDR1 SGHDT and CDR2 YYEEEE. Unmatched junction bases numbered 6, after V lost 3 bases and J lost 5 bases. The CDR3 has 16 amino acids. In nucleotides, the CDR3 is TGTGCCAGCAGCTCGGACAGGGGTGAAGATAATTCACCCCTCCACTTT. Encoded protein: CASSSDRGEDNSPLHF. Using reference TRBV5-6 and TRBJ1-6 for the parts outside the CDR3, the full variable domain is DAGVTQSPTHLIKTRGQQVTLRCSPKSGHDTVSWYQQALGQGPQFIFQYYEEEERQRGNFPDRFSGHQFPNYSSELNVNALLLGDSALYLCASSSDRGEDNSPLHFGNGTRLTVT.

The table lists this clonotype with a few counts. The gene calls are TRBV4-1 and TRBJ2-1, with TRBD2 identical over 13 bases. Germline CDR1 is MGHRA and CDR2 is YSYEKL. The length of the CDR3 is 17 residues. The trim removed 0 bases at V and 7 bases at J, leaving 6 bases unmatched. For the CDR3, the DNA is TGCGCCAGCAGCCAAGATCCGGGACTAGCGGGGAGGAATGAGCAGTTCTTC. The encoded protein is CASSQDPGLAGRNEQFF.

This clonotype was recorded at least ten times. The chain is built from TRBV6-5 and TRBJ2-2; D is unclear. This CDR3 comprises 13 residues. Germline CDR1 and CDR2: MNHEY and SVGAGI. V was cut by 7 bases and J by 1 base, with 7 bases left in between. The CDR3 reads CASKHQNTGELFF. The DNA of the CDR3 is TGTGCCAGCAAACACCAGAACACCGGGGAGCTGTTTTTT.

The rearrangement joins TRBV5-1 to TRBJ1-1, with 7 bases matching TRBD1. The germline V gene has CDR1 SGHRS and CDR2 YFSETQ. The length of the CDR3 is 18 residues. Trimming removed 0 bases from V and 5 bases from J; junction bases left unmatched: 16. CDR3 residues: CASSLAGVDPGQKTEAFF. The CDR3 DNA follows: TGCGCCAGCAGCTTGGCCGGCGTTGATCCGGGACAGAAGACTGAAGCTTTCTTT.

This clonotype was counted between two and nine times. V and J are TRBV19 and TRBJ1-5, with D tentatively TRBD1 (6 bases). CDR1 is LNHDA and CDR2 is SQIVND in the germline V gene (reference sequence). This CDR3 is 15 amino acids long. The ends were cut back, 5 bases at V and 2 bases at J, with 13 bases in the middle. The chain's CDR3 is CASSPVGGGNQPQHF. The CDR3 DNA is TGTGCCAGTAGTCCCGTAGGGGGAGGCAATCAGCCCCAGCATTTT.

This clonotype was seen ten or more times. The J gene is TRBJ2-1, the V gene TRBV9, with D perhaps matching TRBD2 (6 bases). Germline CDR1 and CDR2: SGDLS and YYNGEE. CDR3 size: 15 residues. Trimming removed 4 bases at V and 0 bases at J, with 11 bases between. As DNA, the CDR3 is TGTGCCAGCAGCCAAGAGGACTACTCCTACAATGAGCAGTTCTTC. Its protein product is CASSQEDYSYNEQFF.

The rearrangement uses TRBV3-1 and TRBJ2-5; a weak D match, TRBD2 (6 bases). V gave up 1 base and J gave up 7 bases, with 19 bases separating them. The CDR3 is 16 residues long. Germline lookup yields CDR1 LGHDT and CDR2 YNNKEL (reference sequence). For the CDR3, the DNA is TGTGCCAGCAGCCAAGGAATCGCGGGGATGGTGGGGACCCAGTACTTC. Encoded protein: CASSQGIAGMVGTQYF.

This clonotype was observed at least ten times. The chain joins TRBV28 to TRBJ1-3; a possible D gene is TRBD1 (6 bases). Germline lookup yields CDR1 MDHEN and CDR2 SYDVKM. V lost 6 bases, J lost 7 bases, and 16 bases lay in between. This CDR3 comprises 14 residues. The CDR3 loop reads CASSLRGASNTIYF. The CDR3 coding sequence is TGTGCCAGCAGCCTCCGGGGGGCTTCTAACACCATATATTTT.

V and J are TRBV13 and TRBJ2-7, with 11 positions matching TRBD2. Germline CDR1 and CDR2: PRHDT and FYEKMQ (reference sequence). The CDR3 runs 16 residues. The V segment lost 5 bases and the J segment 2 bases; nucleotides outside the gene matches: 8. CDR3 nucleotides: TGTGCCAGCAGCGTCCCCCTAGCGGGGGGAGCCTACGAGCAGTACTTC. Translating it yields CASSVPLAGGAYEQYF.

This rearrangement joins TRBV5-8 to TRBJ1-5; no firm D call. CDR1 and CDR2 (germline): SGHTS, YDEGEE. The CDR3 extends over 13 amino acids. Trimming took 4 bases from V and 2 from J, leaving 7 bases between them. The CDR3 reads CASSRLGNQPQHF. In DNA, the CDR3 is TGTGCCAGCAGCCGCCTCGGCAATCAGCCCCAGCATTTT.

This clonotype was counted a few times. This rearrangement joins TRBV12-3 or TRBV12-4 to TRBJ2-7; D unresolved. This CDR3 spans 13 amino acids. V was clipped by 7 bases and J by 9 bases, with 19 bases between them. Here the CDR3 reads CASTPNGGRRQYF. The CDR3 DNA sequence: TGTGCCAGCACACCAAATGGCGGAAGGAGGCAGTACTTC.

This clonotype has just a few counts. The gene calls are TRBV7-2 and TRBJ2-5; no definite D call. V was trimmed by 5 bases and J by 6 bases, leaving 10 bases between them. Per germline, CDR1 SGHTA and CDR2 FQGNSA. The CDR3 is 12 amino acids. The CDR3 protein is CASSQIGKTQYF. Written as DNA, the CDR3 is TGTGCCAGCAGCCAGATAGGAAAGACCCAGTACTTC.